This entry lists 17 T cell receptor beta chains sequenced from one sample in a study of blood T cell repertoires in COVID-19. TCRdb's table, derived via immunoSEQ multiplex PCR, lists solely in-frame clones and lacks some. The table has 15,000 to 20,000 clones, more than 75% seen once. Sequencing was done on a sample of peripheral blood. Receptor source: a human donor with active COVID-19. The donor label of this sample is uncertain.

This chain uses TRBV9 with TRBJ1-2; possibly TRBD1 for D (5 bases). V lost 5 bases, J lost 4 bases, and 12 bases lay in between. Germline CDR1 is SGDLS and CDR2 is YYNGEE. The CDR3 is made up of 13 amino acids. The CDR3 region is CASRPGGTYGYTF. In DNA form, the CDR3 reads TGTGCCAGCAGACCTGGAGGGACCTATGGCTACACCTTC.

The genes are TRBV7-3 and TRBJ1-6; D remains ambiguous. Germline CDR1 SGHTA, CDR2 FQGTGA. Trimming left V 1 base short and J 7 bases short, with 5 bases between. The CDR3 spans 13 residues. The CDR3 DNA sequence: TGTGCCAGCAGCTTAATTAAAAATTCACCCCTCCACTTT. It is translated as CASSLIKNSPLHF. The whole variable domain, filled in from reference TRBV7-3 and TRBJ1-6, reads GAGVSQTPSNKVTEKGKYVELRCDPISGHTALYWYRQSLGQGPEFLIYFQGTGAADDSGLPNDRFFAVRPEGSVSTLKIQRTERGDSAVYLCASSLIKNSPLHFGNGTRLTVT.

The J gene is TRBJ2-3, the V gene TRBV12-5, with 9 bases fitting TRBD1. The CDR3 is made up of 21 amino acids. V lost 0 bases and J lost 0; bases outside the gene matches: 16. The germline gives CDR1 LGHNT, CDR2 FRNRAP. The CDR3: CASGLVLAGQGFLTSTDTQYF. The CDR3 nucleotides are TGTGCTAGTGGTTTGGTACTTGCGGGACAGGGATTTTTGACTAGCACAGATACGCAGTATTTT.

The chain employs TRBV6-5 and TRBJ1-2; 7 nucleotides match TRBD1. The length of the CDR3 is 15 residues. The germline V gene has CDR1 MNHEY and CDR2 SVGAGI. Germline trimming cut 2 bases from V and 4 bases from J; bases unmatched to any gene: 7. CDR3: CASSYAVGGRYGYTF. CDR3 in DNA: TGTGCCAGCAGTTACGCCGTAGGGGGCCGCTATGGCTACACCTTC.

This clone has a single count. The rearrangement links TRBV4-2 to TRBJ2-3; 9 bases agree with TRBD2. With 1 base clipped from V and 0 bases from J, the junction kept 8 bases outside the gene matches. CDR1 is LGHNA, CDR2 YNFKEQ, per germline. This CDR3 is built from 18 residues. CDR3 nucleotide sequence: TGTGCCAGCAGCCAAGTGATAGCGGGGGCCTTTAGCACAGATACGCAGTATTTT. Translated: CASSQVIAGAFSTDTQYF.

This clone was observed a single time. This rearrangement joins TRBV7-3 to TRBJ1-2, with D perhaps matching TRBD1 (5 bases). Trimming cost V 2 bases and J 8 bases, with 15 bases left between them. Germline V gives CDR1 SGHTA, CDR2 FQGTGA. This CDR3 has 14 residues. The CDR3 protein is CASSLEAGVGGYTF. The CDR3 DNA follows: TGTGCCAGCAGCTTAGAGGCGGGGGTAGGAGGCTACACCTTC.

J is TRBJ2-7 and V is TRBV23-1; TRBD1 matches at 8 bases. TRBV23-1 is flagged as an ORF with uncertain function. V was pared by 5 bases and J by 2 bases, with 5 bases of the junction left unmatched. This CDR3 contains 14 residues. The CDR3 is CASSAGTGTYEQYF. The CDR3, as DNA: TGCGCCAGCAGTGCCGGGACAGGCACCTACGAGCAGTACTTC.

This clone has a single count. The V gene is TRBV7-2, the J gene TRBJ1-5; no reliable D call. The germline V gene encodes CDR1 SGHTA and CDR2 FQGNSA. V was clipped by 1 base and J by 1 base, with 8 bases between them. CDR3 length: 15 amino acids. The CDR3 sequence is CASSLEPGSNQPQHF. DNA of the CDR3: TGTGCCAGCAGCTTAGAACCCGGGAGCAATCAGCCCCAGCATTTT.

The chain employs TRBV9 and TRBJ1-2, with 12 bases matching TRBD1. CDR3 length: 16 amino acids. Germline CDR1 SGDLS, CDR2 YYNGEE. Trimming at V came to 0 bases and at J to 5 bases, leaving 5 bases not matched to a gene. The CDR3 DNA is TGTGCCAGCAGCGTAGGGGACAGGGGGCGACGATATGGCTACACCTTC. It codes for CASSVGDRGRRYGYTF.

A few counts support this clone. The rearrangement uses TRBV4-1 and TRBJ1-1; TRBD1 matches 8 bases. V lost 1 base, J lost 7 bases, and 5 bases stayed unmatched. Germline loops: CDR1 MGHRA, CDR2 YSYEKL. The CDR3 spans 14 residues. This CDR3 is CASSQGGRGREAFF. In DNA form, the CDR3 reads TGCGCCAGCAGCCAAGGGGGCAGGGGGCGTGAAGCTTTCTTT.

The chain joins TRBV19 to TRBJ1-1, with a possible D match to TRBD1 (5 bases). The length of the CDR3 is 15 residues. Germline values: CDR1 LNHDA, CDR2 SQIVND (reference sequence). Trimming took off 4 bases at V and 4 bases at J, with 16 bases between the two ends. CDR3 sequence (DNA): TGTGCCAGTAGTACACCCCGGGGGGAAGGCACTGAAGCTTTCTTT. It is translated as CASSTPRGEGTEAFF.

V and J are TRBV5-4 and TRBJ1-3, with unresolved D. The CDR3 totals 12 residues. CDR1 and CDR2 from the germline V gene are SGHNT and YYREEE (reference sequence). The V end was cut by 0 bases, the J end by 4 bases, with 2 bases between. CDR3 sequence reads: CASSLAGNTIYF. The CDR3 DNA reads TGTGCCAGCAGCTTGGCAGGAAACACCATATATTTT.

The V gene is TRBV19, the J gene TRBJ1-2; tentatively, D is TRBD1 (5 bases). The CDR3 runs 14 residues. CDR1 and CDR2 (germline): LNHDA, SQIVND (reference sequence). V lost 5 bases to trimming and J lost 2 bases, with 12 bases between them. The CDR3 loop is CASSLQGVNYGYTF. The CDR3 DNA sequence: TGTGCCAGTAGTCTGCAGGGTGTAAACTATGGCTACACCTTC.

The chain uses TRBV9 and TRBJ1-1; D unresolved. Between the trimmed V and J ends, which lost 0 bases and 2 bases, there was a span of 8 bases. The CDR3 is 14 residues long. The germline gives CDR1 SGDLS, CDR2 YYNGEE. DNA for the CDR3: TGTGCCAGCAGCGTAGGACATATCAACACTGAAGCTTTCTTT. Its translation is CASSVGHINTEAFF.

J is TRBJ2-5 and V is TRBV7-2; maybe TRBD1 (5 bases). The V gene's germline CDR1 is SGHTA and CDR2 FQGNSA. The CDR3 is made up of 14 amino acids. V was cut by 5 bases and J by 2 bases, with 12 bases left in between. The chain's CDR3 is CASSRNAGQETQYF. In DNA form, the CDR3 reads TGTGCCAGCAGCCGCAATGCAGGGCAAGAGACCCAGTACTTC.

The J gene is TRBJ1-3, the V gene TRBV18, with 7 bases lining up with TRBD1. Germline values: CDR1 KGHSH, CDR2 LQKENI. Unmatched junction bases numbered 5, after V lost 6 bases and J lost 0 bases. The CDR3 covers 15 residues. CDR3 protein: CASSPRDSSGNTIYF. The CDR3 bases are TGTGCCAGCTCCCCAAGGGACAGCTCTGGAAACACCATATATTTT.

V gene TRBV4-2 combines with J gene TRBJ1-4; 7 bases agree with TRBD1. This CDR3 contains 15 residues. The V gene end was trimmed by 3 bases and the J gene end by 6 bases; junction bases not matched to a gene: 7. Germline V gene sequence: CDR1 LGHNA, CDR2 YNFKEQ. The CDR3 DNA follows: TGTGCCAGCAGCCAGGGGGACAGAAATGATGAAAAACTGTTTTTT. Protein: CASSQGDRNDEKLFF.